The T cell receptor beta chain under discussion was sequenced for a study of OX40 agonist ivuxolimab in advanced cancers. Sequencing used immunoSEQ multiplex PCR; TCRdb keeps in-frame clones, though not all of them. The table lists under 150,000 clones, about 93% of them singletons. The CDR3 totals 14 residues. Per germline, CDR1 MGHRA and CDR2 YSYEKL. Trimming stripped 0 bases from V and 8 bases from J, with 11 bases between. This TCR came from an adult with an advanced solid tumor such as melanoma, head and neck, liver or kidney cancer. The source material was CD4+ or CD8+ T cells sorted from blood, sampled in a trial of the OX40 agonist ivuxolimab. This chain links TRBV4-1 with TRBJ1-5; D ambiguous. In nucleotides, the CDR3 is TGCGCCAGCAGCCAAGATCCAGACCGGGAGCCCCAGCATTTT. It codes for CASSQDPDREPQHF.